The T cell receptor (beta chain) described here comes from a study of blood T cell repertoires in COVID-19. Produced via immunoSEQ multiplex PCR; TCRdb's table is partial and in-frame only. The sample contains 250,000 to 350,000 clones, about 81% of which appear only once. Seattle participants joined during active infection and were tracked over time. The V segment lost 3 bases and the J segment 1 base; nucleotides outside the gene matches: 5. Germline V lookup: CDR1 LNHNV, CDR2 YYDKDF (reference sequence). The CDR3 extends over 15 amino acids. The sequence derives from a human donor with COVID-19, enrolled during active disease. The donor label of this sample is uncertain. Input material: peripheral blood. V usage is TRBV15 and J usage is TRBJ1-1; 7 nucleotides align to TRBD1. DNA of the CDR3: TGTGCCACCAGCAGGGACAGGCTTGAGAACACTGAAGCTTTCTTT. Its translation is CATSRDRLENTEAFF. Drawing the rest from reference TRBV15 and TRBJ1-1, the complete variable domain is DAMVIQNPRYQVTQFGKPVTLSCSQTLNHNVMYWYQQKSSQAPKLLFHYYDKDFNNEADTPDNFQSRRPNTSFCFLDIRSPGLGDTAMYLCATSRDRLENTEAFFGQGTRLTVV.